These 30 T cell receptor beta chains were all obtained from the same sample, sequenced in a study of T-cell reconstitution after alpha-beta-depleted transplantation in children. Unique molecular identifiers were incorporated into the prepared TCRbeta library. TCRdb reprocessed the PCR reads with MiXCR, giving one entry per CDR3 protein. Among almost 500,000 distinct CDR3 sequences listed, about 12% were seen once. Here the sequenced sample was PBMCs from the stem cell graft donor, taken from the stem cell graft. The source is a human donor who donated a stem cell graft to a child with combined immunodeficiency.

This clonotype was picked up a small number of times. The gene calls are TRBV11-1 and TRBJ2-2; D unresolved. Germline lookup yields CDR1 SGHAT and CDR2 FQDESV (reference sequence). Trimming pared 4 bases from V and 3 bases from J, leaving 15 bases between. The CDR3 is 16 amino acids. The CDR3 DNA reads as TGTGCCAGCAGCTGGAGACACTCGCTATACACCGGGGAGCTGTTTTTT. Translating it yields CASSWRHSLYTGELFF.

CDR3 sequence (DNA): TGTGCCAGCAGCTCCCCCGGACAGGGGGCAGGAACCGGGGAGCTGTTTTTT. Its translation: CASSSPGQGAGTGELFF. The rearrangement uses TRBV7-1 and TRBJ2-2, with 11 bases aligning to TRBD1. TRBV7-1 is filed as an ORF, its function uncertain. The CDR3 totals 17 residues. After removal of 3 bases from V and 5 bases from J, the junction contained 8 bases not matched to a gene.

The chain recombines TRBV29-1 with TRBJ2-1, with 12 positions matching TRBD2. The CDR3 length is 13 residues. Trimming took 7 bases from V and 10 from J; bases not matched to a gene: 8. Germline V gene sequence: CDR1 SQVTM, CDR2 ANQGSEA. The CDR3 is CSASGGDLGEQFF. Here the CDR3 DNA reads TGCAGCGCTAGCGGGGGGGACCTGGGCGAGCAGTTCTTC.

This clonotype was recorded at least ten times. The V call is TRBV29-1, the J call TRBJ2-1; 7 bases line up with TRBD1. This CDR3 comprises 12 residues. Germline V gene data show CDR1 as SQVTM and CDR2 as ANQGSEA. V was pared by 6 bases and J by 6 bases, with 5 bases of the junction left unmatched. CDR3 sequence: CSVLTGPNEQFF. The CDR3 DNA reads TGCAGCGTCCTGACAGGGCCCAATGAGCAGTTCTTC.

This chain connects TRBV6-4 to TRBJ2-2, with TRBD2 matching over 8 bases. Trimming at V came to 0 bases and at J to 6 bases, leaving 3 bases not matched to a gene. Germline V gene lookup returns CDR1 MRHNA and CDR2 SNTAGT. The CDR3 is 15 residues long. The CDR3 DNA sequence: TGTGCCAGCAGTGACTCAGCGGGAGAGGCCGGGGAGCTGTTTTTT. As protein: CASSDSAGEAGELFF.

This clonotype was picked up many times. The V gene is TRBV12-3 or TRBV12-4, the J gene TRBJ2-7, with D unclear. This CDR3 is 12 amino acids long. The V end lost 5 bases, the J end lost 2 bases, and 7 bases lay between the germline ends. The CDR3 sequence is CASSPTTYEQYF. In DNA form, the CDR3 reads TGTGCCAGCAGTCCCACTACCTACGAGCAGTACTTC.

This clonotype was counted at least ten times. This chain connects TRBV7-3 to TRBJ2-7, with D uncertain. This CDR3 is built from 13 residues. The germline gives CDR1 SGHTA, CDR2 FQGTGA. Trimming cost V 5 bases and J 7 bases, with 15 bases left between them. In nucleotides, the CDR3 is TGTGCCAGCAGCCTAGAGGCGGTAGAAGAGCAGTACTTC. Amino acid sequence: CASSLEAVEEQYF.

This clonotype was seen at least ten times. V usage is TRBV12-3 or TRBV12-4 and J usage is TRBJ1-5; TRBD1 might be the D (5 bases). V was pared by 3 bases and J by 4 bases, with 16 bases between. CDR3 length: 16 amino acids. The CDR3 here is CASSLGLGSRNQPQHF. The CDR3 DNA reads TGTGCCAGCAGTTTGGGGCTAGGATCTCGTAATCAGCCCCAGCATTTT.

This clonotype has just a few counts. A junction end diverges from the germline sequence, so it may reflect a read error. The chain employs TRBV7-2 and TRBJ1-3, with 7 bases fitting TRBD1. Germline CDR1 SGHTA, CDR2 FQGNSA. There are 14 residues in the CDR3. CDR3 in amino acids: CASSSTSSPGTAPF. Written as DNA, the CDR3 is TGTGCCAGCAGCTCAACATCCAGCCCCGGGACAGCGCCTTTT.

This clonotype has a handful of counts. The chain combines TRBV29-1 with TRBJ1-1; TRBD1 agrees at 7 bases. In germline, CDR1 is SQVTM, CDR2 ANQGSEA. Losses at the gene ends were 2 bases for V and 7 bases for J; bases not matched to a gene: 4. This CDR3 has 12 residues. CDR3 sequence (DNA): TGCAGCGTTGAAAGGGGGCGGGGTGAAGCTTTCTTT. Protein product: CSVERGRGEAFF.

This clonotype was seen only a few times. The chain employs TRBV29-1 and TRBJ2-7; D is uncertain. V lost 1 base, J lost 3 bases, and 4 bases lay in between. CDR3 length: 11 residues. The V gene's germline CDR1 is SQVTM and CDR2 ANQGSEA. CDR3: CSVEGYYEQYF. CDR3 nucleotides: TGCAGCGTTGAAGGTTACTACGAGCAGTACTTC.

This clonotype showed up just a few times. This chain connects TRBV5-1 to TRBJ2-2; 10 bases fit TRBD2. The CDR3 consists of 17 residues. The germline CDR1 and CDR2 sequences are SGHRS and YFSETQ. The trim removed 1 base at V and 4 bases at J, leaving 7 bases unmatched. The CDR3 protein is CASSLRLAGVRTGELFF. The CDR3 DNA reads TGCGCCAGCAGCTTGAGGCTAGCGGGAGTTCGCACCGGGGAGCTGTTTTTT.

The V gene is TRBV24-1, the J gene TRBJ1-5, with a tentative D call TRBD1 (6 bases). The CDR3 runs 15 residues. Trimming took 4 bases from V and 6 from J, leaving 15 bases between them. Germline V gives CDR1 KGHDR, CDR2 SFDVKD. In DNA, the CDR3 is TGTGCCACCAGTGAAGGGGACATCGGAGGTCAGCCCCAGCATTTT. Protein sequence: CATSEGDIGGQPQHF.

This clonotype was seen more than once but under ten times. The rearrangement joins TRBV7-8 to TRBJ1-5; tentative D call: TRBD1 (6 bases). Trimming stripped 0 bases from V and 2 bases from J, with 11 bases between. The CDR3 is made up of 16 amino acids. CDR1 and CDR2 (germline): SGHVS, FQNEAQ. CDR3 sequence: CASSLAWTEGNQPQHF. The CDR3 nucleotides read TGTGCCAGCAGCTTAGCGTGGACAGAAGGCAATCAGCCCCAGCATTTT. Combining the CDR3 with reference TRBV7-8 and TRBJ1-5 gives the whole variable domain GAGVSQSPRYKVAKRGQDVALRCDPISGHVSLFWYQQALGQGPEFLTYFQNEAQLDKSGLPSDRFFAERPEGSVSTLKIQRTQQEDSAVYLCASSLAWTEGNQPQHFGDGTRLSIL.

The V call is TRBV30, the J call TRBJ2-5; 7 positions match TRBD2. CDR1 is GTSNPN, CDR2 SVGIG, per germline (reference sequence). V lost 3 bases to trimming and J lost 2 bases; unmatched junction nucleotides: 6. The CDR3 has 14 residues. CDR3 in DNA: TGTGCCTGGAGAATTTCTAGCGGACAAGAGACCCAGTACTTC. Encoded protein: CAWRISSGQETQYF.

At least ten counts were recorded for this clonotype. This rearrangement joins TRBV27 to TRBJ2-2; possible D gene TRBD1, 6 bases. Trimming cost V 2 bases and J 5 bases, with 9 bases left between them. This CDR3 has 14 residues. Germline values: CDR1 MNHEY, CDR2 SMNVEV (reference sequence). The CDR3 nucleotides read TGTGCCAGCAGTTTAATCCAGGGGACCGGGGAGCTGTTTTTT. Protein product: CASSLIQGTGELFF.

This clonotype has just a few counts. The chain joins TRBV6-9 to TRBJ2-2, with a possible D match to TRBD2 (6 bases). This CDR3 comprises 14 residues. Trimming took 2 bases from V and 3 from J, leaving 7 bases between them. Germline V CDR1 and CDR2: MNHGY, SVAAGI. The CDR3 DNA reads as TGTGCCAGCAGTTATGGAGGGGACACCGGGGAGCTGTTTTTT. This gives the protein CASSYGGDTGELFF.

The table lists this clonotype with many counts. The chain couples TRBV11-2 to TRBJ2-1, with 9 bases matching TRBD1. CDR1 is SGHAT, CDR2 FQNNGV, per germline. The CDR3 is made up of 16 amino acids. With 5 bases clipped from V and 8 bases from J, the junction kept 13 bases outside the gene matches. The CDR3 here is CASSPGPGQGSYEQFF. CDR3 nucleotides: TGTGCCAGCAGCCCGGGACCGGGACAGGGTAGTTATGAGCAGTTCTTC.

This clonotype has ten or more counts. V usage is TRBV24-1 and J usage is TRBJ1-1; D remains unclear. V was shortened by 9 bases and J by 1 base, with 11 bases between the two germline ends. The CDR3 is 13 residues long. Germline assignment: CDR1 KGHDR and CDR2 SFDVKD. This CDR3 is CATRYGENTEAFF. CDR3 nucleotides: TGTGCCACCCGGTACGGGGAGAACACTGAAGCTTTCTTT.

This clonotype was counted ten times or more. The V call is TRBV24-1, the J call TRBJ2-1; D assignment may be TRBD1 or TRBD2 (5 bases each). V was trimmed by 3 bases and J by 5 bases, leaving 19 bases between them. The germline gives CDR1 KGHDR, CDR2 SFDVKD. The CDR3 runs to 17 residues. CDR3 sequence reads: CATSDRLRGKGHNEQFF. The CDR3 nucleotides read TGTGCCACCAGTGATCGTTTGAGGGGTAAGGGTCACAATGAGCAGTTCTTC.

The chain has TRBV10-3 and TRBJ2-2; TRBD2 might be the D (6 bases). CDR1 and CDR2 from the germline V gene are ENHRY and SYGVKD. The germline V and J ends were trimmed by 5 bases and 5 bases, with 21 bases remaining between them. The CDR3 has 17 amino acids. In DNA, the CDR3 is TGTGCCATCAGTCAGACACCGGGACGGGGGATAACCGGGGAGCTGTTTTTT. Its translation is CAISQTPGRGITGELFF.

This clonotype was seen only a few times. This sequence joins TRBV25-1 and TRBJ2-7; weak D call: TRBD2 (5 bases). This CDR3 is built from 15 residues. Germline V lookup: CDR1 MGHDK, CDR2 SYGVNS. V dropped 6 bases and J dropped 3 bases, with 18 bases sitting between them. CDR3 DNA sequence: TGTGCCAGCAGCGCTTGGACGGGAAATAGCTACGAGCAGTACTTC. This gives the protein CASSAWTGNSYEQYF.

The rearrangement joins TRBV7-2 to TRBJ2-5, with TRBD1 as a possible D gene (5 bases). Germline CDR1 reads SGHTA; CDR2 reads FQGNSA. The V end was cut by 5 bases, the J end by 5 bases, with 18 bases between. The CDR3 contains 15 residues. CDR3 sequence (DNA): TGTGCCAGCAGCCTAGGGGCCCGAGCGTGGGAGACCCAGTACTTC. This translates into CASSLGARAWETQYF.

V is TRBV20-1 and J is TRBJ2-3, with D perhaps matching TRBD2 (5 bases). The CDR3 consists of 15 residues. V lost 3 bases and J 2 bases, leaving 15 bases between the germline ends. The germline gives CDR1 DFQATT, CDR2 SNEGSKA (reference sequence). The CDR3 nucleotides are TGCAGTGCTAGGGAATCCGGGATACCCACAGATACGCAGTATTTT. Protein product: CSARESGIPTDTQYF.

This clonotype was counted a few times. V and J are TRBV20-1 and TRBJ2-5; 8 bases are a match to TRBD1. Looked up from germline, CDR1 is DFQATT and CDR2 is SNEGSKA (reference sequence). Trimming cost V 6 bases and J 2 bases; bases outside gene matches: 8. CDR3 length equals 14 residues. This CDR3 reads CSAPRGQAQETQYF. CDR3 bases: TGCAGTGCCCCCAGGGGGCAGGCTCAAGAGACCCAGTACTTC.

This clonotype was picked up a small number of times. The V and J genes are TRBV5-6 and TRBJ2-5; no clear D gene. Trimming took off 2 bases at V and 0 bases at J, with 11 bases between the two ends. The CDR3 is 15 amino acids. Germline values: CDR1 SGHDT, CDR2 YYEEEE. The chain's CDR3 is CASSFRRMYQETQYF. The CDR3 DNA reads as TGTGCCAGCAGCTTTCGACGGATGTACCAAGAGACCCAGTACTTC. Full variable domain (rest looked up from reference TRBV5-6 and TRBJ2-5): DAGVTQSPTHLIKTRGQQVTLRCSPKSGHDTVSWYQQALGQGPQFIFQYYEEEERQRGNFPDRFSGHQFPNYSSELNVNALLLGDSALYLCASSFRRMYQETQYFGPGTRLLVL.

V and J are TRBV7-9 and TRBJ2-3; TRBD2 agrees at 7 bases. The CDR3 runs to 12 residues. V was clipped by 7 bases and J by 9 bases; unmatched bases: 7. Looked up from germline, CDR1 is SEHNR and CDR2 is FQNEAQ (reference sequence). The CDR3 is CASTREGQTQYF. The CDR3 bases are TGTGCCAGCACCAGGGAGGGTCAGACGCAGTATTTT.

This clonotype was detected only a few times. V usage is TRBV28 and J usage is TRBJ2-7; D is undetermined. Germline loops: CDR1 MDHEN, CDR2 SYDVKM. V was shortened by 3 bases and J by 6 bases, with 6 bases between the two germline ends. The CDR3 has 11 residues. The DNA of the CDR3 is TGTGCCAGCAGTTTTTTGGGCGAGCAGTACTTC. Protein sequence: CASSFLGEQYF.

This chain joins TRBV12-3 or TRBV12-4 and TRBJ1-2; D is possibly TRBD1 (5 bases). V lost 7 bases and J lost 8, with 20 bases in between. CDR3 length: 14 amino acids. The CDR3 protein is CASTQGFIAGGYTF. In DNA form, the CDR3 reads TGTGCCAGCACCCAGGGCTTCATCGCGGGCGGCTACACCTTC.

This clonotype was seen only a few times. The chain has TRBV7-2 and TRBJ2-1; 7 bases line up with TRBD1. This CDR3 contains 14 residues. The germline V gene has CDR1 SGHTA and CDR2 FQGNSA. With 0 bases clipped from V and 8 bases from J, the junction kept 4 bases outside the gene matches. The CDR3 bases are TGTGCCAGCAGCTTAGCGCTAGGGGGCGATGAGCAGTTCTTC. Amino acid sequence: CASSLALGGDEQFF.